Below, one T cell receptor (beta chain) is given with its context. As yet, its antigen is unknown. MiXCR was run by TCRdb on the RT-PCR reads, yielding one entry per CDR3 protein. There are hundreds of thousands of distinct CDR3 sequences in the sample; roughly 25% occur only once, and less than 2.5% lies in the top ten. Germline V gene data show CDR1 as SNHLY and CDR2 as FYNNEI. V shed 7 bases and J shed 4 bases, with 15 bases lying between them. The CDR3 runs 14 residues. The sample comes from a study of response to subunit inactivated influenza vaccine. Findings and caveats of the study: A suggestion made by the authors is that each seasonal influenza vaccination recruits few new T cells.

The rearrangement uses TRBV2 and TRBJ2-3, with no clear D. The TCR was taken from a man aged 45 to 65 who received an inactivated influenza vaccine. Material: CD4+ T cells sorted from PBMCs, obtained 5 days after vaccination. The CDR3 DNA is TGTGCCAGCATTTCCCCGGCGCGCCCAGATACGCAGTATTTT. Translation: CASISPARPDTQYF.